A selection of T cell receptor beta chains follows, all from one sample in a study of monozygotic twins with inflammatory bowel disease. TCRdb re-called the 5' RACE reads; one entry per CDR3 protein, DNA not given. In total, the table holds 150,000 to 200,000 distinct CDR3 sequences. The sample was blood. The receptors stem from a human donor with ulcerative colitis or Crohn's disease, or a healthy co-twin of an affected twin (not recorded which). Both conserved end residues are part of each CDR3.

j_call | v_call | cdr3_aa
TRBJ2-1 | TRBV10-3 | CAIRATGTGDNEQFF
TRBJ1-2 | TRBV29-1 | CSVQTGGEGYTF
TRBJ2-3 | TRBV5-1 | CASSLGAGFWGDTQYF
TRBJ2-3 | TRBV5-1 | CASSLGTSVEGDTQYF
TRBJ2-2 | TRBV11-3 | CASSWRATDGPGELFF
TRBJ1-1 | TRBV6-5 | CASSYFDRGAEAFF
TRBJ2-2 | TRBV12-3/TRBV12-4 | CASRQASVGELFF
TRBJ2-5 | TRBV6-1 | CASSRIGTSGETQYF
TRBJ2-2 | TRBV20-1 | CSAREQLWGTGELFF
TRBJ2-2 | TRBV19 | CASNRQGATGELFF
TRBJ2-1 | TRBV24-1 | CATSASGGYEQFF
TRBJ1-5 | TRBV20-1 | CSASKGPGSHQPQHF
TRBJ1-1 | TRBV3-1 | CASSLGTGGTEAFF
TRBJ1-3 | TRBV14 | CASSQIGTHSGNTIYF